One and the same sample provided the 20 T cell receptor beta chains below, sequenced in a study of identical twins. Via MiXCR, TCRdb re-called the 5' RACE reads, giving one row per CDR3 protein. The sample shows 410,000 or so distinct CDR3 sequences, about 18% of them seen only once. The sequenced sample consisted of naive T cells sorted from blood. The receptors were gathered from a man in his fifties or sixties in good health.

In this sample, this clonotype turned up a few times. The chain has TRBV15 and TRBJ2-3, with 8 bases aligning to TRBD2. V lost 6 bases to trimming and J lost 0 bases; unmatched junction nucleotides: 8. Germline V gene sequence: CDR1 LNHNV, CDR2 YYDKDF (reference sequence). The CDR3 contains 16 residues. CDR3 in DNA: TGTGCCACCAGTCCAGAAGTAGCGGGAAGCACAGATACGCAGTATTTT. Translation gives CATSPEVAGSTDTQYF.

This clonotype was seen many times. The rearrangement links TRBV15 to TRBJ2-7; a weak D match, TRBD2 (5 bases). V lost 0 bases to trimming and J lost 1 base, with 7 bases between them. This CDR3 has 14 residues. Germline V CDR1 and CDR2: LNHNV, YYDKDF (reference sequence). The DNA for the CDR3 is TGTGCCACCAGCAGAGATCAGCGGTCCTACGAGCAGTACTTC. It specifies CATSRDQRSYEQYF. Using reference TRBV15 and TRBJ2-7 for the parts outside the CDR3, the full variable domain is DAMVIQNPRYQVTQFGKPVTLSCSQTLNHNVMYWYQQKSSQAPKLLFHYYDKDFNNEADTPDNFQSRRPNTSFCFLDIRSPGLGDTAMYLCATSRDQRSYEQYFGPGTRLTVT.

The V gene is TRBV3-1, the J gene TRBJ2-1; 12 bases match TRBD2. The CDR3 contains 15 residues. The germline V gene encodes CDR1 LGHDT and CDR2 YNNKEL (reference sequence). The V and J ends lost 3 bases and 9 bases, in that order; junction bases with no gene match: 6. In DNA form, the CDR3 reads TGTGCCAGCAGCCAGACTAGCGGGAGAATCGGTGAGCAGTTCTTC. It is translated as CASSQTSGRIGEQFF.

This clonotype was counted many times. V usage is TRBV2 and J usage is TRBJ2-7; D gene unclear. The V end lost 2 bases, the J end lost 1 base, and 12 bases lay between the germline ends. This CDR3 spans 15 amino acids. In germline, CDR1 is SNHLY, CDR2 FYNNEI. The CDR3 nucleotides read TGTGCCAGCAGTGAATTAGGCCCTCAATCCTACGAGCAGTACTTC. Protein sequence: CASSELGPQSYEQYF.

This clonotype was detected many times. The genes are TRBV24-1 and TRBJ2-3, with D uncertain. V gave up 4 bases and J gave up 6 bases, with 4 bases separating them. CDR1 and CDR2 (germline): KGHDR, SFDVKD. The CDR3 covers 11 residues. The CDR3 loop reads CATSEWDTQYF. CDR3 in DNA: TGTGCCACCAGTGAATGGGATACGCAGTATTTT.

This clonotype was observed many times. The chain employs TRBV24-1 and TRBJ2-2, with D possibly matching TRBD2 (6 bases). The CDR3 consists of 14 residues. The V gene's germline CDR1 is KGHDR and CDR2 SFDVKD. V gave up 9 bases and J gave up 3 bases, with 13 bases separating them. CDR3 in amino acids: CATRGYRDTGELFF. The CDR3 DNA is TGTGCCACCCGGGGGTATCGGGACACCGGGGAGCTGTTTTTT.

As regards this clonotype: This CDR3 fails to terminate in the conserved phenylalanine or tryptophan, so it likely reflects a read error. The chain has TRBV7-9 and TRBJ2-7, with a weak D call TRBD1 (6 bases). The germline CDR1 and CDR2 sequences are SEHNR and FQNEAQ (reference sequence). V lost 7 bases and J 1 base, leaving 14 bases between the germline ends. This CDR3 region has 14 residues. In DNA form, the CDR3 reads TGTGCCAGCACCCAGAGAGACAGGTCCTACGAGCAGTACCTC. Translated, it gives CASTQRDRSYEQYL.

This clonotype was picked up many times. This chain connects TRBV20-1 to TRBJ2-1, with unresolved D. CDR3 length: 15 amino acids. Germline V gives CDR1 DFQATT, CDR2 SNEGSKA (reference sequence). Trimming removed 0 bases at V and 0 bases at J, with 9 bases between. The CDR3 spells CSARDLALSYNEQFF. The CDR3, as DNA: TGCAGTGCTAGAGACCTTGCCCTCTCCTACAATGAGCAGTTCTTC.

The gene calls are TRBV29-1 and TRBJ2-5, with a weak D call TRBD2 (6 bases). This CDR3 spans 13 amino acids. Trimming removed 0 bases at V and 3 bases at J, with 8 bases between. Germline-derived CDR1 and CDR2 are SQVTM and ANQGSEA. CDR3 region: CSVEDRREETQYF. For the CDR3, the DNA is TGCAGCGTTGAAGATCGGAGGGAAGAGACCCAGTACTTC.

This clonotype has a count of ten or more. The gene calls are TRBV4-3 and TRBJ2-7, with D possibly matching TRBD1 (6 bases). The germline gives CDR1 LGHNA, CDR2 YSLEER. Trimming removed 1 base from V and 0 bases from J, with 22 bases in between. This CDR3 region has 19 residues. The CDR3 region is CASSQGMDRVNGLSYEQYF. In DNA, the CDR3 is TGCGCCAGCAGCCAAGGGATGGACAGAGTAAACGGCCTCTCCTACGAGCAGTACTTC.

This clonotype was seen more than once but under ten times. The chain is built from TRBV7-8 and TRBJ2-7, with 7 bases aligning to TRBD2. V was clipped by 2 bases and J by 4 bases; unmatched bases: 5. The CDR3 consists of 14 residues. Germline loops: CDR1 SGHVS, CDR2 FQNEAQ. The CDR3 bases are TGTGCCAGCAGCTTACCCGGGACTACTTACGAGCAGTACTTC. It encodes CASSLPGTTYEQYF. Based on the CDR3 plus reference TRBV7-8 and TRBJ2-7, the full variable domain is GAGVSQSPRYKVAKRGQDVALRCDPISGHVSLFWYQQALGQGPEFLTYFQNEAQLDKSGLPSDRFFAERPEGSVSTLKIQRTQQEDSAVYLCASSLPGTTYEQYFGPGTRLTVT.

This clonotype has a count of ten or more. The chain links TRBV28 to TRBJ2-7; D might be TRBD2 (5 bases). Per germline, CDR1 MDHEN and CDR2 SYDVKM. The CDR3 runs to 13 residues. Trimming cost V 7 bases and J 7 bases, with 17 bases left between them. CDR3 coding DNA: TGTGCCAGCAAGTTACGCGGGCCCGGTGAGCAGTACTTC. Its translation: CASKLRGPGEQYF.

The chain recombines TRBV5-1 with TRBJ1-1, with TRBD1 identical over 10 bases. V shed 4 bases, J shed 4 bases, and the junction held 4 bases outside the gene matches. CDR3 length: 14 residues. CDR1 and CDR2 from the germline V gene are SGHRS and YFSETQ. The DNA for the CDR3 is TGCGCCAGCAGCCAGGGACAGGGGTTCACTGAAGCTTTCTTT. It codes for CASSQGQGFTEAFF.

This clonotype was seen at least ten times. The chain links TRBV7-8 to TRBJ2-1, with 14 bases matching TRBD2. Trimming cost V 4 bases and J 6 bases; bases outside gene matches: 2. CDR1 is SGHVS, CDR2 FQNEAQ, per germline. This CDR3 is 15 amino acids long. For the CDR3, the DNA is TGTGCCAGCAGCTCCGGGACTAGCGGGGGCAATGAGCAGTTCTTC. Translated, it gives CASSSGTSGGNEQFF.

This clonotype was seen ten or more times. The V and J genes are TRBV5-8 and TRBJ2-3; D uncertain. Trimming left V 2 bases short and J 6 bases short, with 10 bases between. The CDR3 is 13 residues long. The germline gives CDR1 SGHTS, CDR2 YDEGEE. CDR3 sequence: CASSFSGLDTQYF. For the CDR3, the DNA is TGTGCCAGCAGCTTTTCCGGGCTGGATACGCAGTATTTT.

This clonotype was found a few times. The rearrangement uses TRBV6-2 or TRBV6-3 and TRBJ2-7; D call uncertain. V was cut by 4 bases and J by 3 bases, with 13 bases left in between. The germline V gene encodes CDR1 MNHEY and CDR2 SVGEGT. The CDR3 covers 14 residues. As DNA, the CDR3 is TGTGCCAGCAGTTGGGCAGGAAGGAACTACGAGCAGTACTTC. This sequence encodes CASSWAGRNYEQYF.

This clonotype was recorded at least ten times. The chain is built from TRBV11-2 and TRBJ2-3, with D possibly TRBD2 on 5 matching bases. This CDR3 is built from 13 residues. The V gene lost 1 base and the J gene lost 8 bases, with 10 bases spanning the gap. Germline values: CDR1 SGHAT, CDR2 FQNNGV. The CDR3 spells CASSLARETTQYF. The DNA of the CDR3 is TGTGCCAGCAGCTTAGCCCGGGAAACTACGCAGTATTTT. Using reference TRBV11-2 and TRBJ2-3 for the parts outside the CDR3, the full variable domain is EAGVAQSPRYKIIEKRQSVAFWCNPISGHATLYWYQQILGQGPKLLIQFQNNGVVDDSQLPKDRFSAERLKGVDSTLKIQPAKLEDSAVYLCASSLARETTQYFGPGTRLTVL.

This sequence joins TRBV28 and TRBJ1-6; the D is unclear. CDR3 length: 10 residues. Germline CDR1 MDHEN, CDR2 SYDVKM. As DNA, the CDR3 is TGTGCGATAACTAATTCACCCCTCCACTTT. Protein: CAITNSPLHF.

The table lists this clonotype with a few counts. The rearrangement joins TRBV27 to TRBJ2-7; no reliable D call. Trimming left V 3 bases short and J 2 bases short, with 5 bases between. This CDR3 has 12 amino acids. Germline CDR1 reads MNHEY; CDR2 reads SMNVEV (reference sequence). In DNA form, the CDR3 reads TGTGCCAGCAGTTTCCGGCCCTACGAGCAGTACTTC. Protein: CASSFRPYEQYF.

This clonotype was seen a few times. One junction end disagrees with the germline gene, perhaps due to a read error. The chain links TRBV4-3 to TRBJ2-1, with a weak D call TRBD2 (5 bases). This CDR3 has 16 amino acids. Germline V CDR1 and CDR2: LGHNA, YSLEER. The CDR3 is CVSSQEYFTRYNEQFF. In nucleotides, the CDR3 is TGCGTCAGCAGCCAAGAGTACTTCACTAGATACAATGAGCAGTTCTTC.